This T cell receptor beta chain was captured in a study of blood T cell repertoires in COVID-19. Turning to the study itself: Collection of acute and convalescent COVID-19 samples took place in the United States, Italy and Spain. Sample material is recorded as cDNA or gDNA derived from T cells, B-cell-depleted T cells, or PBMCs.

As originally analysed: Estimated nucleated cell counts came from reference gene primer amplification. Using immunoSEQ multiplex PCR, the repertoire was profiled, and TCRdb retains in-frame clones only, with some absent. V and J calls and clone size are given by that table; D and trimming were obtained from the DNA. The data show fewer than 140,000 clones, approximately 80% seen once. J lost 3 bases, V lost 2 bases, and 15 bases had no gene match. In germline, CDR1 is WNHNN, CDR2 SYGVQD (reference sequence). This CDR3 spans 18 amino acids. Sequencing was carried out using peripheral blood. The clonotype was recovered from a woman aged 55-70 years with acute or convalescent COVID-19. V and J are TRBV10-1 and TRBJ1-1; 7 bases line up with TRBD1. This CDR3 is CASSEGLKGQPWDTEAFF. The CDR3 DNA is TGCGCCAGCAGTGAGGGTTTAAAGGGACAGCCGTGGGACACTGAAGCTTTCTTT.